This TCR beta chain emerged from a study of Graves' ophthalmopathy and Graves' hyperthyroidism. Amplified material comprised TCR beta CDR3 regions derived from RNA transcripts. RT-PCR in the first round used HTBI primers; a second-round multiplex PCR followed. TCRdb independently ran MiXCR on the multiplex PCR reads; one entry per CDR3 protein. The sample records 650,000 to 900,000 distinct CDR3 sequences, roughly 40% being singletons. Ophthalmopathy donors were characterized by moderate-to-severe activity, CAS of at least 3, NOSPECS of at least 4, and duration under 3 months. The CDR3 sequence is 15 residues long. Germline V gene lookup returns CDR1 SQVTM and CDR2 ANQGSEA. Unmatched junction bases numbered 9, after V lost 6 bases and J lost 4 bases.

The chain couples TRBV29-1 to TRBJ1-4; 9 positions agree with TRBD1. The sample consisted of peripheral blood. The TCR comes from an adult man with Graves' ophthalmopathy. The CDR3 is CSVGWGDRDNEKLFF. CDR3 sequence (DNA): TGCAGCGTAGGATGGGGGGACAGGGATAATGAAAAACTGTTTTTT.